Listed below are T cell receptor beta chains from one sample, sequenced in a study of beta chain features in type 1 diabetes. Some clones are missing from TCRdb's copy, which holds only in-frame ones; the method was immunoSEQ multiplex PCR. The table lists approximately 170,000 clones, 6.5% to 9.5% of them singletons. Sequencing was done on a sample of central memory CD4+ T cells from blood. These receptors originate from a woman in her 40s with type 1 diabetes. Both conserved end residues are part of each CDR3. Fields, in order: J gene, V gene, CDR3 protein.

TRBJ2-1 | TRBV9 | CASSLQGNEQFF
TRBJ2-7 | TRBV30 | CAWSVQAGGPNEQYF
TRBJ1-1 | TRBV9 | CASSPNRGAITEAFF
TRBJ2-5 | TRBV11-1 | CASSFLPGDTQYF
TRBJ2-6 | TRBV28 | CASSSGDSSGANVLTF
TRBJ2-7 | TRBV18 | CASSPPASGSHEQYF
TRBJ2-7 | TRBV14 | CASSQRTGRYEQYF
TRBJ2-7 | TRBV13 | CASSLGTGAGEQYF
TRBJ2-5 | TRBV5-1 | CASSWDTLGGETQYF
TRBJ2-6 | TRBV7-6 | CASSSQTGANVLTF
TRBJ2-1 | TRBV19 | CASSFRTSYSYNEQFF